Shown below are 31 T cell receptor beta chains from a single sample sequenced in a study of T cell repertoires in cytomegalovirus infection. Each CDR3 protein gets one entry after TCRdb re-called the reads with MiXCR. The table includes fewer than 250,000 distinct CDR3 sequences, approximately 24% detected once. Material: CD8+ T cells from PBMCs. Receptors originate from a human donor in good health (CMV status not recorded). Some clones in this sample may be carry-over from other donors' samples.

The chain has TRBV2 and TRBJ2-7; 10 bases map to TRBD1. This CDR3 has 17 amino acids. V gave up 5 bases and J gave up 0 bases; unmatched junction bases: 10. Germline V gives CDR1 SNHLY, CDR2 FYNNEI. CDR3 bases: TGTGCCAGCAGTCCAAGACAGGGGGCACCTCTCTCCTACGAGCAGTACTTC. Translation gives CASSPRQGAPLSYEQYF.

In its sample, this clonotype was seen a few times. The chain links TRBV6-6 to TRBJ1-2; D perhaps matches TRBD1 (6 bases). Germline assignment: CDR1 MNHNY and CDR2 SVGAGI (reference sequence). V was trimmed by 0 bases and J by 6 bases, leaving 14 bases between them. The CDR3 runs 15 residues. CDR3 DNA: TGTGCCAGCAGTTACTCTATTGGGGGCGCCAATGGCTACACCTTC. It translates to CASSYSIGGANGYTF.

This clonotype was seen ten or more times. The rearrangement joins TRBV7-2 to TRBJ1-2, with D hard to call. The germline V and J ends were trimmed by 4 bases and 8 bases, with 11 bases remaining between them. Germline values: CDR1 SGHTA, CDR2 FQGNSA. This CDR3 comprises 12 residues. The CDR3 here is CASSSGPEGYTF. CDR3 nucleotide sequence: TGTGCCAGCAGCTCTGGACCGGAGGGCTACACCTTC.

This clonotype has only a few counts. The J gene is TRBJ2-7, the V gene TRBV7-9; 8 nucleotides line up with TRBD1. There are 16 residues in the CDR3. J was trimmed by 3 bases and V by 5 bases; bases with no gene match: 12. The germline CDR1 and CDR2 sequences are SEHNR and FQNEAQ (reference sequence). This CDR3 is CASSPRTGRGHYEQYF. DNA for the CDR3: TGTGCCAGCAGCCCGAGGACAGGGAGAGGGCACTACGAGCAGTACTTC. Using reference TRBV7-9 and TRBJ2-7 for the parts outside the CDR3, the full variable domain is DTGVSQNPRHKITKRGQNVTFRCDPISEHNRLYWYRQTLGQGPEFLTYFQNEAQLEKSRLLSDRFSAERPKGSFSTLEIQRTEQGDSAMYLCASSPRTGRGHYEQYFGPGTRLTVT.

The chain joins TRBV20-1 to TRBJ2-2, with 9 nucleotides matching TRBD2. This CDR3 contains 15 residues. The V and J ends lost 5 bases and 2 bases, in that order; junction bases with no gene match: 6. Per the germline V gene, CDR1 is DFQATT and CDR2 is SNEGSKA (reference sequence). The DNA for the CDR3 is TGCAGTGCTGCACTAGCGGGCGAAAACACCGGGGAGCTGTTTTTT. This gives the protein CSAALAGENTGELFF.

V usage is TRBV6-5 and J usage is TRBJ1-1; D may be TRBD1 (5 bases). CDR3 length: 13 residues. The germline V gene has CDR1 MNHEY and CDR2 SVGAGI. With 0 bases removed from V and 8 bases from J, the gap between germline ends came to 10 bases. CDR3 coding DNA: TGTGCCAGCAGTTACTCGATGGCAGGGGAAGCTTTCTTT. Amino acid sequence: CASSYSMAGEAFF.

This clonotype came up a few times. The genes are TRBV6-6 and TRBJ2-3, with a possible D match to TRBD1 (7 bases). V lost 0 bases and J 6 bases, leaving 25 bases between the germline ends. The CDR3 is 19 residues long. In germline, CDR1 is MNHNY, CDR2 SVGAGI (reference sequence). This CDR3 reads CASSYSKLSAGGPMDTQYF. The CDR3 DNA follows: TGTGCCAGCAGTTACTCAAAACTCTCGGCAGGGGGGCCTATGGATACGCAGTATTTT.

This clonotype occurred a few times. The chain has TRBV5-6 and TRBJ2-1, with TRBD1 matching 7 bases. The CDR3 sequence is 15 residues long. Germline CDR1 is SGHDT and CDR2 is YYEEEE. The trim removed 0 bases at V and 0 bases at J, leaving 0 bases unmatched. The DNA of the CDR3 is TGTGCCAGCAGCTTGGGGGACAGCTCCTACAATGAGCAGTTCTTC. It translates to CASSLGDSSYNEQFF.

The CDR3 DNA reads TGCGCCAGCAGCCAAGATCGAGTGGGTAACTATGGCTACACCTTC. It encodes CASSQDRVGNYGYTF. V gene TRBV4-1 combines with J gene TRBJ1-2; the D is unclear. The CDR3 contains 15 residues. CDR1 and CDR2 (germline): MGHRA, YSYEKL. Trimming shortened V by 0 bases and J by 1 base, and 9 bases separated the two germline ends.

This rearrangement joins TRBV27 to TRBJ2-7; D is possibly TRBD1 (5 bases). The germline CDR1 and CDR2 sequences are MNHEY and SMNVEV (reference sequence). There are 13 residues in the CDR3. Deletions cut 1 base from V and 1 base from J, with 5 bases between. This CDR3 is CASSLYRSYEQYF. The CDR3 DNA follows: TGTGCCAGCAGTTTATACAGGTCCTACGAGCAGTACTTC.

CDR3 sequence (DNA): TGCAGCGTTGGCAGGGTGGGTGAAAAACTGTTTTTT. Protein product: CSVGRVGEKLFF. The chain combines TRBV29-1 with TRBJ1-4, with D maybe TRBD1 (5 bases). Germline V lookup: CDR1 SQVTM, CDR2 ANQGSEA. This CDR3 region has 12 residues. V gave up 4 bases and J gave up 7 bases, with 10 bases separating them.

The gene calls are TRBV7-6 and TRBJ2-3; 7 nucleotides line up with TRBD1. This CDR3 has 13 amino acids. Trimming at V came to 2 bases and at J to 7 bases, leaving 3 bases not matched to a gene. Per germline, CDR1 SGHVS and CDR2 FNYEAQ. This CDR3 reads CASSLNRGYTQYF. The CDR3 bases are TGTGCCAGCAGCTTAAACAGGGGATATACGCAGTATTTT.

V usage is TRBV13 and J usage is TRBJ2-1; TRBD1 matches at 9 bases. V shed 4 bases and J 2 bases; nucleotides not matched to a gene: 9. Germline V gene lookup returns CDR1 PRHDT and CDR2 FYEKMQ (reference sequence). This CDR3 is 17 amino acids long. CDR3 DNA: TGTGCCAGCAGCTCTCTCCCACAGGGGGCAGCCTACAATGAGCAGTTCTTC. Its translation: CASSSLPQGAAYNEQFF.

Comment on this clonotype: A much larger clone lies one base from this, so it may be a read error. This chain joins TRBV29-1 and TRBJ2-7; 12 nucleotides match TRBD2. Germline V gene data show CDR1 as SQVTM and CDR2 as ANQGSEA. The CDR3 is made up of 15 amino acids. Trimming took 4 bases from V and 2 from J; bases not matched to a gene: 6. CDR3 amino acids: CSVVSSGRDPYEQYF. CDR3 in DNA: TGCAGCGTTGTCTCTAGCGGGAGGGATCCCTACGAGCAGTACTTC.

The gene calls are TRBV6-1 and TRBJ1-2; TRBD1 aligns across 9 bases. CDR3 length: 14 amino acids. V shed 7 bases and J 2 bases; nucleotides not matched to a gene: 5. In germline, CDR1 is MNHNS, CDR2 SASEGT. CDR3 nucleotides: TGTGCCAGCACTGGACAGGGGATGAACTATGGCTACACCTTC. Residues: CASTGQGMNYGYTF.

This chain uses TRBV29-1 with TRBJ1-1; D not certain. This CDR3 has 10 amino acids. Trimming shortened V by 7 bases and J by 8 bases, and 11 bases separated the two germline ends. Germline V lookup: CDR1 SQVTM, CDR2 ANQGSEA. The CDR3, as DNA: TGCAGCGGGAGGGCCCTGGAAGCTTTCTTT. Residues: CSGRALEAFF.

This clonotype showed up just a few times. The chain links TRBV3-1 to TRBJ2-4, with 8 bases fitting TRBD2. Germline V gives CDR1 LGHDT, CDR2 YNNKEL (reference sequence). V lost 5 bases, J lost 9 bases, and 9 bases stayed unmatched. The CDR3 has 14 residues. For the CDR3, the DNA is TGTGCCAGCAGCAAAGCGGGGGAAGCGGGCATTCAGTACTTC. This translates into CASSKAGEAGIQYF.

The chain carries TRBV12-3 or TRBV12-4 and TRBJ2-2; 12 nucleotides agree with TRBD2. The CDR3 spans 18 residues. Unmatched junction bases numbered 8, after V lost 6 bases and J lost 0 bases. CDR3 sequence: CASSSGTSGLSNTGELFF. CDR3 nucleotides: TGTGCCAGCAGCTCAGGGACTAGCGGGCTTTCGAACACCGGGGAGCTGTTTTTT.

The CDR3, as DNA: TGCAGTGCCAGTCGACAGGAGCCTCCTTATGGCTACACCTTC. As protein: CSASRQEPPYGYTF. The genes are TRBV20-1 and TRBJ1-2; a possible D gene is TRBD1 (6 bases). CDR1 is DFQATT, CDR2 SNEGSKA, per germline (reference sequence). This CDR3 region has 14 residues. Trimming cost V 6 bases and J 5 bases, with 19 bases left between them.

This clonotype has ten or more counts. This sequence joins TRBV7-8 and TRBJ2-7; 11 positions agree with TRBD1. The J segment lost 5 bases and the V segment lost 5 bases, leaving 11 bases of the junction unmatched. This CDR3 is 16 amino acids long. Germline loops: CDR1 SGHVS, CDR2 FQNEAQ. The CDR3 DNA sequence: TGTGCCAGCAGCGTCCCGGGAGGACAGGGGGCTAACGAGCAGTACTTC. Translating it yields CASSVPGGQGANEQYF.

The chain links TRBV25-1 to TRBJ1-1; TRBD1 matches 7 bases. The CDR3 sequence is 14 residues long. Trimming took 2 bases from V and 6 from J; bases not matched to a gene: 6. Germline V CDR1 and CDR2: MGHDK, SYGVNS. CDR3 coding DNA: TGTGCCAGCAGTGAACCGACAGGGTCGGCTGAAGCTTTCTTT. Protein sequence: CASSEPTGSAEAFF.

The chain recombines TRBV7-4 with TRBJ1-3; D perhaps matches TRBD1 (6 bases). This CDR3 has 18 residues. Between the trimmed V and J ends, which lost 4 bases and 0 bases, there was a span of 19 bases. Germline values: CDR1 SGHVT, CDR2 SQSDAQ. The CDR3 here is CASSWDNDFKTSGNTIYF. The CDR3 DNA is TGTGCCAGCAGCTGGGACAACGACTTTAAGACCTCTGGAAACACCATATATTTT. The variable domain in full, completed from reference TRBV7-4 and TRBJ1-3, reads GAGVSQSPRYKVAKRGRDVALRCDSISGHVTLYWYRQTLGQGSEVLTYSQSDAQRDKSGRPSGRFSAERPERSVSTLKIQRTEQGDSAVYLCASSWDNDFKTSGNTIYFGEGSWLTVV.

The chain is built from TRBV7-6 and TRBJ2-3; D gene unclear. The CDR3 extends over 13 amino acids. V gave up 1 base and J gave up 5 bases, with 7 bases separating them. Looked up from germline, CDR1 is SGHVS and CDR2 is FNYEAQ. Here the CDR3 reads CASSLEWGDTQYF. The DNA of the CDR3 is TGTGCCAGCAGCTTAGAGTGGGGAGATACGCAGTATTTT.

DNA of the CDR3: TGTGCCAGCAGCTTAGAGTTCAGGCAAGAGACCCAGTACTTC. Residues: CASSLEFRQETQYF. The chain joins TRBV11-2 to TRBJ2-5; D gene uncertain. The CDR3 has 14 residues. The germline V gene has CDR1 SGHAT and CDR2 FQNNGV. V was pared by 0 bases and J by 2 bases, with 7 bases between.

This clonotype has just a few counts. The chain recombines TRBV28 with TRBJ2-1; the D gene could be TRBD1 or TRBD2 (6 bases each). The V gene's germline CDR1 is MDHEN and CDR2 SYDVKM. Trimming took off 3 bases at V and 5 bases at J, with 14 bases between the two ends. This CDR3 spans 15 amino acids. The chain's CDR3 is CASSLEGELNNEQFF. The CDR3 DNA follows: TGTGCCAGCAGTTTGGAGGGGGAACTAAACAATGAGCAGTTCTTC.

The rearrangement joins TRBV20-1 to TRBJ2-1, with 8 bases identical to TRBD2. CDR3 length: 15 amino acids. The ends lost 3 bases at V and 2 bases at J; junction bases unmatched: 6. Per germline, CDR1 DFQATT and CDR2 SNEGSKA (reference sequence). CDR3 bases: TGCAGTGCTAGGACTAGCGAAAGGACCTACAATGAGCAGTTCTTC. Encoded protein: CSARTSERTYNEQFF.

This clonotype was seen a handful of times. The V and J genes are TRBV4-2 and TRBJ2-1; 8 nucleotides match TRBD2. The trim removed 0 bases at V and 3 bases at J, leaving 1 base unmatched. The CDR3 has 15 amino acids. The V gene's germline CDR1 is LGHNA and CDR2 YNFKEQ. This CDR3 reads CASSQDGGDYNEQFF. The CDR3 nucleotides read TGTGCCAGCAGCCAAGACGGGGGGGACTACAATGAGCAGTTCTTC.

This clonotype has just a few counts. V gene TRBV27 combines with J gene TRBJ2-1; D may be TRBD2 (6 bases). This CDR3 region has 16 residues. V was clipped by 5 bases and J by 4 bases, with 18 bases between them. Germline values: CDR1 MNHEY, CDR2 SMNVEV (reference sequence). CDR3 nucleotides: TGTGCCAGCAGTGAGCTGACTAGGCCATTGTACAATGAGCAGTTCTTC. This encodes CASSELTRPLYNEQFF.

Turning to this clonotype: A much larger clone lies a single base off, so this may be a read error. CDR3 nucleotide sequence: TGTGCCAGTTCGGGGGATCGGGCCAACGTCCTGACTTTC. This gives the protein CASSGDRANVLTF. This sequence joins TRBV19 and TRBJ2-6; D is perhaps TRBD2 (6 bases). The CDR3 consists of 13 residues. Germline loops: CDR1 LNHDA, CDR2 SQIVND (reference sequence). The V gene lost 8 bases and the J gene lost 5 bases, with 10 bases spanning the gap.

The J gene is TRBJ1-6, the V gene TRBV28, with D uncertain. The V and J ends lost 2 bases and 12 bases respectively, with 11 bases between them. CDR3 length: 13 amino acids. The germline V gene has CDR1 MDHEN and CDR2 SYDVKM. The CDR3 spells CASSLDVGGPLHF. The DNA for the CDR3 is TGTGCCAGCAGTTTAGATGTGGGAGGACCCCTCCACTTT.

This sequence joins TRBV4-2 and TRBJ1-2, with 9 bases fitting TRBD1. After removal of 0 bases from V and 6 bases from J, the junction contained 8 bases not matched to a gene. The CDR3 runs 16 residues. Germline lookup yields CDR1 LGHNA and CDR2 YNFKEQ. Here the CDR3 DNA reads TGTGCCAGCAGCCAAGATCCAAGCGACAGGGGGGATGGCTACACCTTC. Translating it yields CASSQDPSDRGDGYTF.